Detailed here is one T cell receptor (beta chain). This clonotype was counted many times. The target of this receptor is not known. Per-base quality was not reported, and no clone a single base away is much larger than it. Between the V and J ends, shortened by 8 bases and 11 bases respectively, the junction contains 18 bases. In the germline V gene, CDR1 corresponds to MDHEN and CDR2 to SYDVKM. Inclusive of the bounding cysteine and phenylalanine, the CDR3 is 12 residues long. Only the CDR3 DNA is retained, 36 bases long and in frame from the first base. Amplification of TCR beta CDR3 regions was carried out from RNA transcripts. For the first round of RT-PCR on the TCR CDR3, the HTBI primer set was used together with the Qiagen OneStep RT-PCR kit. Libraries were constructed in a second round of multiplex PCR, after which size selection and purification were performed. Libraries were sequenced paired-end with 100 bp reads on an Illumina HiSeq2000. As for the authors' bioinformatics: SOAPnuke was used to process the raw data, with reads discarded if the reads contained adapters or uncalled bases, had a mean Phred below 15, or lacked an exact constant-primer or identifier match. High-quality paired reads were merged with COPE v1.2.5, and unique nucleotide sequences were defined as clonotypes. MiTCR v1.1 was used to align the clonotypes against IMGT TRBV, TRBD and TRBJ reference segments. Only V-J combinations with frequency above 0.0001, covering 99% to 99.2% of repertoires, were analysed. A TCS score was defined as the ratio of F50 (clonal expansion) to E x V (chaos), with BLOSUM62-based TCRdist applied between CDR3 peptides within each V-J. Welch's t-statistics and random forest reduced 450 to 600 V-J features to about 12, which were used in a naive Bayes classifier (R e1071). TCRdb reanalyzed the raw reads on its own, using fastp at Q25 for trimming and MiXCR for clone calling, and kept in-frame beta chains. When rows share a CDR3 protein, they turn into one entry using the most common DNA and genes. The V and J calls and clone size come from TCRdb's table, not from the authors' own analysis. The sample table contains 200,000 to 250,000 distinct CDR3 sequences; only one count was recorded for roughly 15% of them. Approximately 30% of the sample rests with the top ten.

Ophthalmopathy patients had moderately to severely active disease, with a Clinical Activity Score of 3 or more, a NOSPECS grade of 4 or more, and a disease duration of less than 3 months. The study excluded patients with uncontrolled infections, other autoimmune diseases, pregnancy or lactation. Diagnoses were established on the basis of clinical symptoms, serum thyroxine and TRAb, thyroid ultrasound, and orbital computed tomography. Ficoll-Paque density gradient centrifugation was used to isolate PBMCs from about 9.4 ml of fresh peripheral blood. Total RNA was extracted using Trizol reagent, and RNA quality was assessed on an Agilent 2100 Bioanalyzer. This entry is derived from a study of T cells in Graves' hyperthyroidism and ophthalmopathy (dated by TCRdb to the late 2010s). About the investigation overall: Peripheral blood samples were taken at initial diagnosis, before any treatment was given. A discovery cohort of about a hundred patients, about 40 with Graves' ophthalmopathy and fewer than 65 with stable Graves' hyperthyroidism, was used to find distinguishing TCR V-J signatures. Prospective prediction of ophthalmopathy was tested in an independent validation cohort of fewer than 20 hyperthyroidism patients and some 17 patients who later progressed to ophthalmopathy. The 80 to 100 discovery patients were randomly divided into training and test sets at a 7:3 ratio. In addition, the study compared T-cell repertoires in thyroid tissue and in blood from several Graves' hyperthyroidism patients. After blood sampling, hyperthyroidism patients were treated with methimazole at a starting dose of 30 mg daily, and ophthalmopathy patients were treated with high-dose intravenous methylprednisolone. The paper reports TCR Vbeta CDR3 sequencing of about 140 peripheral blood samples: some 41 ophthalmopathy, under 80 hyperthyroidism and approximately 17 progressor patients.

General study outcomes and caveats: Most expanded thyroid clonotypes (frequency above 0.001) were also detected in blood, suggesting blood repertoires may reflect thyroid immune responses. A model built on a 13 V-J signature distinguished ophthalmopathy from stable hyperthyroidism, reaching roughly 88% sensitivity and about 81% specificity in cross-validation and 80%/75% in testing. During validation, the model predicted progression to ophthalmopathy a median of roughly 7.1 months ahead of onset, with more than 60% sensitivity and 72.22% specificity. Sample size was not statistically predetermined, and blinding of investigators to group allocation was not performed.

The sample comprised blood. This clonotype was sampled from a woman aged 18-29 years with Graves' ophthalmopathy. The chain is assembled from TRBV28 and TRBJ1-1; a tentative D call is TRBD1 (6 bases match). The nucleotides read TGTGCCAGCGGAAAGGGGGACCATGGGGCTTTCTTT. Its protein product is CASGKGDHGAFF.